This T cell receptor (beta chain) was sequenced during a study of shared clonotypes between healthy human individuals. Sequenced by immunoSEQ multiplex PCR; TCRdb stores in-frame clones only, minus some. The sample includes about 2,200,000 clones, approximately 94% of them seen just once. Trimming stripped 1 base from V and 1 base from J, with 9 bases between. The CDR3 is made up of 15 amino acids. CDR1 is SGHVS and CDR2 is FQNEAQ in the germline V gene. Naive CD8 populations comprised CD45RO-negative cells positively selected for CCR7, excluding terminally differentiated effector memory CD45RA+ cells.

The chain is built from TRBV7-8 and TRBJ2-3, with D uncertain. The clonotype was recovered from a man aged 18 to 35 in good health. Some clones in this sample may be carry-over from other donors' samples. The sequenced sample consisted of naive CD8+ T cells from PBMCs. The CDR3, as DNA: TGTGCCAGCAGCTTAGTCATTGGGGGCACAGATACGCAGTATTTT. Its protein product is CASSLVIGGTDTQYF. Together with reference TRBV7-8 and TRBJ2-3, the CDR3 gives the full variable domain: GAGVSQSPRYKVAKRGQDVALRCDPISGHVSLFWYQQALGQGPEFLTYFQNEAQLDKSGLPSDRFFAERPEGSVSTLKIQRTQQEDSAVYLCASSLVIGGTDTQYFGPGTRLTVL.